These T cell receptor beta chains were read from a single sample in a study of blood T cell repertoires in COVID-19. Only in-frame clones appear in the TCRdb table, and some are missing; sequencing was by immunoSEQ multiplex PCR. The sample lists about 350,000 clones, more than 70% seen once, with just over 1% in the top ten. Material for sequencing was PBMCs or T cells enriched from blood (not recorded which). The receptors stem from a woman aged 25 to 39 who had been exposed to COVID-19. The CDR3 runs from the conserved cysteine through the conserved F or W. D genes are given only for firm matches. Clone size is stated in some rows and not others, as once, few, many or a class when expanded.

clone size	V gene	D gene	J gene	CDR3 DNA	CDR3 protein
.	TRBV20-1	.	TRBJ2-1	TGCAGTGCTAGTGGTGGCGGGGTGAATGAGCAGTTCTTC	CSASGGGVNEQFF
.	TRBV5-1	TRBD1	TRBJ1-4	TGCGCCAGCAGCTCTCCGGGACAGCCAAATGAAAAACTGTTTTTT	CASSSPGQPNEKLFF
.	TRBV29-1	TRBD2	TRBJ2-2	TGCAGCGTTGAAGGATTAGCGGGAGAGGGGGAGCTGTTTTTT	CSVEGLAGEGELFF
few	TRBV11-3	.	TRBJ1-1	TGTGCCAGCAGCGTAGACAGAATCGAAGCTTTCTTT	CASSVDRIEAFF
.	TRBV19	.	TRBJ1-5	TGTGCCAGTAGTATAGCCCTTGCGCCCAATCAGCCCCAGCATTTT	CASSIALAPNQPQHF
few	TRBV19	TRBD2	TRBJ2-1	TGTGCCAGTAGTATGATGAGCGGGAGCTGGCATGAGCAGTTCTTC	CASSMMSGSWHEQFF
.	TRBV24-1	TRBD1	TRBJ2-7	TGTGCCACCAGTGATCCCGCCGGGACAGGAAACTACGAGCAGTACTTC	CATSDPAGTGNYEQYF
once	TRBV6-5	.	TRBJ2-7	TGTGCCAGCAGCCCACGGCCCGGCCGGGGCTACGAGCAGTACTTC	CASSPRPGRGYEQYF
few	TRBV15	.	TRBJ1-4	TGTGCCACCAGCAGTTCCGAGGGTGGGGAAAAACTGTTTTTT	CATSSSEGGEKLFF
.	TRBV5-1	TRBD1	TRBJ1-1	TGCGCCAGCAGCCGGGGGGACAGGAGGAACACTGAAGCTTTCTTT	CASSRGDRRNTEAFF
.	TRBV10-3	.	TRBJ1-2	TGTGCCATCAGTGAGGGACAGTCCTATGGCTACACCTTC	CAISEGQSYGYTF
.	TRBV28	.	TRBJ2-3	TGTGCCAGCAGCAGACCTCGGGACACAGATACGCAGTATTTT	CASSRPRDTDTQYF
.	TRBV28	TRBD2	TRBJ2-5	TGTGCCAGCAGTTCGAGACTAGCGCCAGAGACCCAGTACTTC	CASSSRLAPETQYF
.	TRBV6-5	.	TRBJ2-2	TGTGCCAGCAGTTTCTTCACAGGGTTTAACACCGGGGAGCTGTTTTTT	CASSFFTGFNTGELFF
.	TRBV18	TRBD2	TRBJ2-1	TGTGCCAGCTCACCAAAGGCTAGCGGGAGCAATGAGCAGTTCTTC	CASSPKASGSNEQFF
.	TRBV27	TRBD1	TRBJ2-7	TGTGCCAGCAGTTCCAAACAGGGGAACTACGAGCAGTACTTC	CASSSKQGNYEQYF
.	TRBV16	.	TRBJ2-7	TGTGCCAGCGGCTGGTCGGGCTCCTACGAGCAGTACTTC	CASGWSGSYEQYF
.	TRBV20-1	TRBD1	TRBJ2-7	TGCAGTGCTAGTAGGGGGACAGATAGCTCCTACGAGCAGTACTTC	CSASRGTDSSYEQYF
.	TRBV3-1/TRBV3-2	.	TRBJ2-2	TGTGCCAGCAGCGTCCTCCCCGGGGACACCGGGGAGCTGTTTTTT	CASSVLPGDTGELFF
.	TRBV10-3	.	TRBJ2-3	TGTGCCATCAGGGCGACAGCTGATACGCAGTATTTT	CAIRATADTQYF
.	TRBV6-5	.	TRBJ1-2	TGTGCCAGCAAGGCGGGGGGCTTATTTAACTATGGCTACACCTTC	CASKAGGLFNYGYTF
few	TRBV28	.	TRBJ1-4	TGTGCCAGCAGTTTACCCCAGTCTAATGAAAAACTGTTTTTT	CASSLPQSNEKLFF
.	TRBV3-1/TRBV3-2	TRBD2	TRBJ2-1	TGTGCCAGCAGCCAAGATCTGGCTAGCGGGTACAATGAGCAGTTCTTC	CASSQDLASGYNEQFF
.	TRBV19	TRBD2	TRBJ2-1	TGTGCCAGTAGTATAACGACTAGCGGGAGGACGAGCTCCTACAATGAGCAGTTCTTC	CASSITTSGRTSSYNEQFF
.	TRBV6-5	.	TRBJ2-3	TGTGCCGTCTGGAGGTCCCCCGATACGCAGTATTTT	CAVWRSPDTQYF
.	TRBV5-1	TRBD2	TRBJ2-7	TGCGCCAGCAGGCCTGCGACTAGCGGGGCCTACGAGCAGTACTTC	CASRPATSGAYEQYF
.	TRBV15	TRBD1	TRBJ2-4	TGTGCCACCAGCCCGACAGGGGGTGGAGACATTCAGTACTTC	CATSPTGGGDIQYF
.	TRBV19	.	TRBJ2-1	TGTGCCAGTAGGCTAGACAGGTTCTCCTACAATGAGCAGTTCTTC	CASRLDRFSYNEQFF
.	TRBV7-8	TRBD2	TRBJ2-5	TGTGCCAGCAGCAACACAGCGGGGATGGAGACCCAGTACTTC	CASSNTAGMETQYF
.	TRBV3-1/TRBV3-2	TRBD2	TRBJ2-1	TGTGCCAGCAGCCAAGACCTAGCGGGAGGCCTCAATGAGCAGTTCTTC	CASSQDLAGGLNEQFF